A single sample is the source of the 22 T cell receptor beta chains below, sequenced in a study of response to subunit inactivated influenza vaccine. TCRdb fed the RT-PCR reads into MiXCR, producing one record per CDR3 protein. The table has hundreds of thousands of distinct CDR3 sequences, more than 15% seen once. Sample: PBMCs from blood, taken 11 to 12 days after vaccination. The receptors were sampled from a man aged 50 to 59 who received an inactivated influenza vaccine.

In this sample, this clonotype turned up a few times. V and J are TRBV2 and TRBJ2-7; D perhaps matches TRBD2 (5 bases). Per the germline V gene, CDR1 is SNHLY and CDR2 is FYNNEI. The CDR3 loop spans 12 amino acids. V was pared by 1 base and J by 7 bases, with 8 bases between. The CDR3 protein is CASSEVDSEQYF. In DNA form, the CDR3 reads TGTGCCAGCAGTGAAGTGGACTCAGAGCAGTACTTC.

The V and J genes are TRBV6-1 and TRBJ2-7, with a weak D call TRBD1 (6 bases). Germline lookup yields CDR1 MNHNS and CDR2 SASEGT. The CDR3 has 15 residues. With 6 bases removed from V and 0 bases from J, the gap between germline ends came to 15 bases. The CDR3 loop reads CASRRQVPSSYEQYF. For the CDR3, the DNA is TGTGCCAGCAGGAGACAGGTCCCCAGCTCCTACGAGCAGTACTTC.

This chain uses TRBV4-2 with TRBJ2-3, with 10 positions matching TRBD2. V lost 1 base to trimming and J lost 6 bases; unmatched junction nucleotides: 7. Germline lookup yields CDR1 LGHNA and CDR2 YNFKEQ. This CDR3 comprises 16 residues. The CDR3 region is CASSQVRGSGGDTQYF. The CDR3 DNA follows: TGTGCCAGCAGCCAAGTACGGGGTAGCGGGGGGGATACGCAGTATTTT.

This clonotype was seen only once. The chain employs TRBV20-1 and TRBJ2-2; TRBD1 aligns across 8 bases. The CDR3 totals 16 residues. Germline loops: CDR1 DFQATT, CDR2 SNEGSKA (reference sequence). The V gene end was trimmed by 4 bases and the J gene end by 5 bases; junction bases not matched to a gene: 12. The CDR3 DNA sequence: TGCAGTGCTACCCGAGCCCGGACAGGGTTAACCGGGGAGCTGTTTTTT. Translated, it gives CSATRARTGLTGELFF.

This clonotype was seen a handful of times. The rearrangement joins TRBV3-1 to TRBJ2-6; perhaps TRBD1 as D (5 bases). This CDR3 region has 16 residues. Germline V gene data show CDR1 as LGHDT and CDR2 as YNNKEL (reference sequence). V lost 3 bases and J 0 bases, leaving 9 bases between the germline ends. CDR3 protein: CASSHTDSSGANVLTF. In DNA form, the CDR3 reads TGTGCCAGCAGCCACACCGACAGCTCTGGGGCCAACGTCCTGACTTTC.

V gene TRBV20-1 combines with J gene TRBJ1-1; no definite D call. CDR3 length equals 16 residues. Germline V gene sequence: CDR1 DFQATT, CDR2 SNEGSKA (reference sequence). Trimming pared 0 bases from V and 10 bases from J, leaving 24 bases between. This CDR3 is CSARDANGPTVGGAFF. DNA for the CDR3: TGCAGTGCTAGAGACGCGAACGGACCCACGGTTGGCGGAGCTTTCTTT.

The V and J genes are TRBV7-2 and TRBJ1-2; the D gene is possibly TRBD1 (5 bases). CDR1 and CDR2 (germline): SGHTA, FQGNSA. This CDR3 contains 14 residues. V was pared by 5 bases and J by 4 bases, with 14 bases between. CDR3 sequence reads: CASSPVGVSYGYTF. CDR3 in DNA: TGTGCCAGCAGCCCGGTGGGGGTCTCCTATGGCTACACCTTC. Supplemented by reference TRBV7-2 and TRBJ1-2, the full variable domain reads GAGVSQSPSNKVTEKGKDVELRCDPISGHTALYWYRQSLGQGLEFLIYFQGNSAPDKSGLPSDRFSAERTGGSVSTLTIQRTQQEDSAVYLCASSPVGVSYGYTFGSGTRLTVV.

In its sample, this clonotype was seen a few times. The chain carries TRBV20-1 and TRBJ2-7; 8 bases map to TRBD2. V dropped 1 base and J dropped 7; count of bases not matched to a gene: 9. This CDR3 has 14 amino acids. Germline CDR1 reads DFQATT; CDR2 reads SNEGSKA (reference sequence). CDR3 sequence: CSARGREGLREQYF. CDR3 in DNA: TGCAGTGCTAGAGGTCGGGAGGGCCTGAGGGAGCAGTACTTC.

This clonotype showed up just a few times. CDR3 amino acids: CASTLGVLCSYEQYF. In nucleotides, the CDR3 is TGTGCCAGCACGCTAGGGGTTCTTTGTTCCTACGAGCAGTACTTC. The rearrangement joins TRBV6-1 to TRBJ2-7; tentative D call: TRBD1 (5 bases). The CDR3 sequence is 15 residues long. V lost 7 bases to trimming and J lost 1 base, with 17 bases between them. Per germline, CDR1 MNHNS and CDR2 SASEGT.

The chain combines TRBV29-1 with TRBJ2-7, with TRBD2 matching over 8 bases. V was clipped by 6 bases and J by 2 bases; unmatched bases: 6. Germline loops: CDR1 SQVTM, CDR2 ANQGSEA. The CDR3 has 13 residues. The DNA for the CDR3 is TGCAGCGTACGGACTAGCAGGACCTACGAGCAGTACTTC. It translates to CSVRTSRTYEQYF.

V is TRBV15 and J is TRBJ2-5, with 10 bases that match TRBD2. CDR3 size: 16 residues. V lost 3 bases and J lost 5; bases outside the gene matches: 9. Germline V gene lookup returns CDR1 LNHNV and CDR2 YYDKDF (reference sequence). CDR3 sequence (DNA): TGTGCCACCAGCAGTACTAGCGGGAATCTGGGGGAGACCCAGTACTTC. Protein: CATSSTSGNLGETQYF.

The V call is TRBV5-1, the J call TRBJ2-2, with 7 bases aligning to TRBD2. V lost 4 bases, J lost 0 bases, and 6 bases stayed unmatched. The CDR3 runs to 16 residues. The germline V gene encodes CDR1 SGHRS and CDR2 YFSETQ. The CDR3 DNA reads as TGCGCCAGCAGCCCGGCGCGGGGGTCGAACACCGGGGAGCTGTTTTTT. As protein: CASSPARGSNTGELFF.

This chain joins TRBV7-2 and TRBJ1-3; 8 nucleotides agree with TRBD1. The ends lost 5 bases at V and 4 bases at J; junction bases unmatched: 7. Germline V gives CDR1 SGHTA, CDR2 FQGNSA. This CDR3 has 15 amino acids. CDR3 DNA sequence: TGTGCCAGCAGCCCAGAGACAGGGGCCGGAAACACCATATATTTT. Its protein is CASSPETGAGNTIYF. Looking up the rest from reference TRBV7-2 and TRBJ1-3 gives the full variable domain: GAGVSQSPSNKVTEKGKDVELRCDPISGHTALYWYRQSLGQGLEFLIYFQGNSAPDKSGLPSDRFSAERTGGSVSTLTIQRTQQEDSAVYLCASSPETGAGNTIYFGEGSWLTVV.

This clonotype was detected ten times or more. This chain links TRBV5-1 with TRBJ2-3; no clear D. The V gene's germline CDR1 is SGHRS and CDR2 YFSETQ. The CDR3 is made up of 11 amino acids. Deletions cut 4 bases from V and 6 bases from J, with 6 bases between. CDR3 loop: CASSIRDTQYF. In DNA, the CDR3 is TGCGCCAGCAGCATAAGGGATACGCAGTATTTT.

The table lists this clonotype with a few counts. This chain joins TRBV7-6 and TRBJ2-2; no firm D call. Trimming took 1 base from V and 2 from J, leaving 5 bases between them. From germline, CDR1 is SGHVS and CDR2 FNYEAQ. This CDR3 has 14 residues. CDR3 coding DNA: TGTGCCAGCAGCTTAGAGATAAACACCGGGGAGCTGTTTTTT. Translation: CASSLEINTGELFF.

The J gene is TRBJ1-6, the V gene TRBV6-5; D uncertain. The CDR3 has 15 residues. Looked up from germline, CDR1 is MNHEY and CDR2 is SVGAGI. The V end was cut by 2 bases, the J end by 0 bases, with 5 bases between. CDR3: CASSYESSYNSPLHF. The CDR3 DNA sequence: TGTGCCAGCAGTTACGAGAGCTCCTATAATTCACCCCTCCACTTT.

The rearrangement joins TRBV28 to TRBJ2-2, with 8 bases matching TRBD2. Germline CDR1 reads MDHEN; CDR2 reads SYDVKM. This CDR3 contains 17 residues. Trimming cost V 2 bases and J 1 base; bases outside gene matches: 6. The CDR3 is CASSLIGRGVNTGELFF. For the CDR3, the DNA is TGTGCCAGCAGTTTAATTGGGCGGGGGGTGAACACCGGGGAGCTGTTTTTT.

As concerns this clonotype: A much bigger clone sits one base away, suggesting this may be a read error. This chain links TRBV7-2 with TRBJ2-7; D not certain. Trimming took off 5 bases at V and 3 bases at J, with 8 bases between the two ends. This CDR3 region has 12 residues. CDR1 SGHTA and CDR2 FQGNSA come from the germline V gene. In DNA form, the CDR3 reads TGTGCCAGCAGCAAAGTGAACTACGAGCAGTACTTC. This sequence encodes CASSKVNYEQYF.

The table lists this clonotype with many counts. This CDR3 is CASSVREEQFF. The CDR3 DNA is TGTGCCAGCAGTGTGAGGGAAGAGCAGTTCTTC. The chain has TRBV6-2 or TRBV6-3 and TRBJ2-1; D is perhaps TRBD2 (5 bases). Germline V gives CDR1 MNHEY, CDR2 SVGEGT. Trimming shortened V by 5 bases and J by 10 bases, and 9 bases separated the two germline ends. The length of the CDR3 is 11 residues.

The chain carries TRBV20-1 and TRBJ1-5; a weak D match, TRBD1 (5 bases). Germline CDR1 reads DFQATT; CDR2 reads SNEGSKA (reference sequence). V lost 2 bases, J lost 3 bases, and 11 bases lay in between. This CDR3 is built from 14 residues. The CDR3, as DNA: TGCAGTGCTAGAAAGGGGCAGCTCAATCAGCCCCAGCATTTT. Amino acid sequence: CSARKGQLNQPQHF.

J is TRBJ2-5 and V is TRBV12-3 or TRBV12-4; D ambiguous. V lost 5 bases to trimming and J lost 4 bases, with 11 bases between them. CDR3 length: 13 residues. The CDR3 nucleotides are TGTGCCAGCAGTACGGCCCGGAGAGAGACCCAGTACTTC. This translates into CASSTARRETQYF.

This clonotype has only a few counts. The rearrangement joins TRBV6-1 to TRBJ2-7; the match to TRBD1 covers 8 bases. V gave up 6 bases and J gave up 5 bases; unmatched junction bases: 9. The CDR3 runs to 14 residues. Looked up from germline, CDR1 is MNHNS and CDR2 is SASEGT. In nucleotides, the CDR3 is TGTGCCAGCAGACGGACAGGGTCGGGAAACGAGCAGTACTTC. Amino acid sequence: CASRRTGSGNEQYF.